This T cell receptor beta chain originates from a study of T cell responses to AZD1222 COVID-19 vaccine. General study findings and limits: Receipt of two AZD1222 doses was followed by a rise in Spike-specific TCR breadth and depth.

A word on this clone: Its antigen is not identified.

The junction had 0 bases not matched to a gene; V was cut back by 0 bases and J by 5 bases. Per the germline V gene, CDR1 is LNHNV and CDR2 is YYDKDF (reference sequence). The CDR3 loop spans 13 amino acids. Generated by immunoSEQ multiplex PCR, the TCRdb table keeps only in-frame clones and is missing some. Among under 170,000 clones listed, about 93% were seen once. This receptor was taken from an adult who received the AZD1222 COVID-19 vaccine. The chain uses TRBV15 and TRBJ1-2; TRBD1 aligns across 7 bases. The sample here was peripheral blood, taken 28 days after the second AZD1222 dose. Here the CDR3 DNA reads TGTGCCACCAGCAGAGACAGGGGGTATGGCTACACCTTC. It encodes CATSRDRGYGYTF.